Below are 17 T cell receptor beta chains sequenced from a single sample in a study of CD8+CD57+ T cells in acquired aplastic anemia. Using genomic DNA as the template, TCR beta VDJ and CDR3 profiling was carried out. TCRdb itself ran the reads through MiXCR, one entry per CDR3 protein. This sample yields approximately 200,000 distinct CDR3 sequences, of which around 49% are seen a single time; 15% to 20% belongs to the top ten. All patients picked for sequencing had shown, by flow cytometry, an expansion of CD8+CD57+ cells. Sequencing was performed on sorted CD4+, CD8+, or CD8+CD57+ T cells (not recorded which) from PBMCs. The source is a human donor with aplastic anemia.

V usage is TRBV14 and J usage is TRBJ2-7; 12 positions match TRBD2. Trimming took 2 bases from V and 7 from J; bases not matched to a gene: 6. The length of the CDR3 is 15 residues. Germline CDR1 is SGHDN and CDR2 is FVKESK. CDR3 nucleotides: TGTGCCAGCAGCCAAACGGGACTAGCGGGTGGGGAGCAGTACTTC. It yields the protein CASSQTGLAGGEQYF.

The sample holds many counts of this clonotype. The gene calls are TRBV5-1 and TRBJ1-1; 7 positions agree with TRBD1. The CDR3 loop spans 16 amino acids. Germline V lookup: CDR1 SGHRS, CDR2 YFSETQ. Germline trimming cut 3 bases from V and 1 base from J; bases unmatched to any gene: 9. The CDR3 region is CASSSKSGGGNTEAFF. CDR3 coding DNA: TGCGCCAGCAGCTCCAAGTCAGGGGGGGGGAACACTGAAGCTTTCTTT.

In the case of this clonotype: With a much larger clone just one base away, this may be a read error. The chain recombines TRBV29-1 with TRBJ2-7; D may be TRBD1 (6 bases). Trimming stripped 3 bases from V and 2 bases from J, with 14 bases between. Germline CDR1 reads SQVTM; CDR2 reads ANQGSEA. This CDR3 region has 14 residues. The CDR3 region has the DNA TGCAGCGTTGAGGTGGGGGCTAGCCCCTACGAGCAGTACTTC. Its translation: CSVEVGASPYEQYF.

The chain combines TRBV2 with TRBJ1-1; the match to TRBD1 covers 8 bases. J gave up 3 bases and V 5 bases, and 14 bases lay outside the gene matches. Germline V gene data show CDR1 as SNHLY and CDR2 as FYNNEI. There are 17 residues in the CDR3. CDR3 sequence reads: CASSFTSGTGSHTEAFF. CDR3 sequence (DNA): TGTGCCAGCAGTTTTACCTCCGGGACAGGTTCGCACACTGAAGCTTTCTTT.

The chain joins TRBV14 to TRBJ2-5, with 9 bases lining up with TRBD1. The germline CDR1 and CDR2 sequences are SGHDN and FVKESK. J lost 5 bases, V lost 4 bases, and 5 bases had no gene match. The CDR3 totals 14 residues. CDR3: CASSRRTGVETQYF. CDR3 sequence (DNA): TGTGCCAGCAGCCGTCGGACAGGGGTGGAGACCCAGTACTTC.

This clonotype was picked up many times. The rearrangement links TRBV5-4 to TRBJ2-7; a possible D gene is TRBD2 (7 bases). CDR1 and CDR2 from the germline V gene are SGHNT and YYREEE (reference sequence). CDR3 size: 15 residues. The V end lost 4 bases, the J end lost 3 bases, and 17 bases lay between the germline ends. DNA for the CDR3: TGTGCCAGCAGCCCAGGACGGGGGGCTAGCTACGAGCAGTACTTC. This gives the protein CASSPGRGASYEQYF.

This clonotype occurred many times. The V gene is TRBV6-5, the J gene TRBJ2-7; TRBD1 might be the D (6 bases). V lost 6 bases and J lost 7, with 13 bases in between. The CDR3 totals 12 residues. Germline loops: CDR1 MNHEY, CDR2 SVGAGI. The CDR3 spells CASRLPQGEQYF. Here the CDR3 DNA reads TGTGCCAGCAGGCTACCCCAGGGGGAGCAGTACTTC.

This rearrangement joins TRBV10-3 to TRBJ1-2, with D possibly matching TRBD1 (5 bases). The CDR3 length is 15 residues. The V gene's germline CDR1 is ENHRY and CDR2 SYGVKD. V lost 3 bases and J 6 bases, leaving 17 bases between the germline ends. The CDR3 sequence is CAISDSKGSGNGYTF. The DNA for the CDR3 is TGTGCCATCAGTGATTCAAAGGGGAGTGGTAATGGCTACACCTTC.

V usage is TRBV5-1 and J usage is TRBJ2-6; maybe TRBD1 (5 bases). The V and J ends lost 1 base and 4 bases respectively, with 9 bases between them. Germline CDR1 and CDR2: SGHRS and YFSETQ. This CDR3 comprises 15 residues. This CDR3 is CASSLRGGGANVLTF. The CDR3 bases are TGCGCCAGCAGCTTGAGGGGTGGAGGGGCCAACGTCCTGACTTTC.

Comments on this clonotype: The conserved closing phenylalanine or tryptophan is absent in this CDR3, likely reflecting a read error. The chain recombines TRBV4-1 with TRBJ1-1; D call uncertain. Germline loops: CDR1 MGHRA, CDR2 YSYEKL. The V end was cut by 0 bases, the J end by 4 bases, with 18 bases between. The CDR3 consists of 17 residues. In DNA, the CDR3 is TGCGCCAGCAGCCAAGATCGTTCGGACGGGGTTGTCACTGAAGCTTTCTCT. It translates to CASSQDRSDGVVTEAFS.

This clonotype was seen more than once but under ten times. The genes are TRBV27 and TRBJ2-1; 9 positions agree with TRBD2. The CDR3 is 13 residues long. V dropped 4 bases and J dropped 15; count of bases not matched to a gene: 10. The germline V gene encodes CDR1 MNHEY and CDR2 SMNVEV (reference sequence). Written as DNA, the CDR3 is TGTGCCAGCAGTTCCACTAGCGGGTCCGCCGGGTTCTTC. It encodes CASSSTSGSAGFF.

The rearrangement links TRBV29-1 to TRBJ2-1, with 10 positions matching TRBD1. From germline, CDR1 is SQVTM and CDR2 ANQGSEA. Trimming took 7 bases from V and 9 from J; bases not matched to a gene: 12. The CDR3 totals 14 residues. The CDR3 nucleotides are TGCAGCGCTGCCGGGACAGGGGAGGTTGGTGAGCAGTTCTTC. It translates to CSAAGTGEVGEQFF.

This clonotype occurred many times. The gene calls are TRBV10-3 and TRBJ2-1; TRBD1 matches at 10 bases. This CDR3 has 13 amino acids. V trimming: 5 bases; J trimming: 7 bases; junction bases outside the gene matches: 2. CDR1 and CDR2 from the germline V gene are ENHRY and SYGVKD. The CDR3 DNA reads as TGTGCCATCAGTTGGACAGGGGGGAATGAGCAGTTCTTC. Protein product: CAISWTGGNEQFF.

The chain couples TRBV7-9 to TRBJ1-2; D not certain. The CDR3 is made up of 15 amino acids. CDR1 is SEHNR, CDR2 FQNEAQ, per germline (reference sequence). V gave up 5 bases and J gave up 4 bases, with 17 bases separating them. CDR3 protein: CASSDPVGRSYGYTF. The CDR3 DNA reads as TGTGCCAGCAGCGACCCTGTGGGCAGAAGCTATGGCTACACCTTC.

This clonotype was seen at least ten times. Here the CDR3 reads CAISEGQGAKTF. Here the CDR3 DNA reads TGTGCCATCAGTGAGGGGCAGGGGGCGAAAACCTTC. V is TRBV10-3 and J is TRBJ1-2, with 8 bases lining up with TRBD1. J lost 14 bases, V lost 2 bases, and 7 bases had no gene match. The CDR3 has 12 amino acids. From germline, CDR1 is ENHRY and CDR2 SYGVKD.

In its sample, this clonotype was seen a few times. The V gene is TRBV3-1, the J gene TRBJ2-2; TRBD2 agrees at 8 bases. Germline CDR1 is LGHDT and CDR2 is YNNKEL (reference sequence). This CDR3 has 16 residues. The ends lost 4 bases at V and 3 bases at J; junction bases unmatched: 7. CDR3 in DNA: TGTGCCAGCAGCCTTACCGGGGGGGGCGACACCGGGGAGCTGTTTTTT. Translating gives CASSLTGGGDTGELFF.

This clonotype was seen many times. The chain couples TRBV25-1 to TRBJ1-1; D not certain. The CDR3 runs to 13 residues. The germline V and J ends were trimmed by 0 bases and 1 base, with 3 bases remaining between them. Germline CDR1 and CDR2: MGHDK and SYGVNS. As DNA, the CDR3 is TGTGCCAGCAGTGAATACGGGAACACTGAAGCTTTCTTT. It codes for CASSEYGNTEAFF.